The 29 T cell receptor beta chains presented below share a single source sample, sequenced in a study of response to subunit inactivated influenza vaccine. TCRdb re-called the RT-PCR reads through MiXCR, storing one row per CDR3 protein. The table has over 650,000 distinct CDR3 sequences, approximately 17% seen once. The sequenced sample was PBMCs from blood, obtained less than 6 days after vaccination. The receptors derive from a man in his fifties or sixties who received an inactivated influenza vaccine.

The chain recombines TRBV4-2 with TRBJ1-2; D is uncertain. The length of the CDR3 is 14 residues. Deletions cut 0 bases from V and 1 base from J, with 6 bases between. From germline, CDR1 is LGHNA and CDR2 YNFKEQ. The CDR3: CASSQDNVNYGYTF. The DNA for the CDR3 is TGTGCCAGCAGCCAAGATAACGTTAACTATGGCTACACCTTC.

This clonotype was detected many times. The chain has TRBV10-3 and TRBJ2-3; D is possibly TRBD1 or TRBD2 (5 bases each). Trimming stripped 6 bases from V and 4 bases from J, with 14 bases between. CDR1 is ENHRY, CDR2 SYGVKD, per germline. The CDR3 consists of 14 residues. The DNA of the CDR3 is TGTGCCATCAGGCCGGGACCGGCGGCAGATACGCAGTATTTT. As protein: CAIRPGPAADTQYF.

This clonotype was observed a handful of times. The rearrangement joins TRBV29-1 to TRBJ2-2; maybe TRBD2 (6 bases). This CDR3 region has 14 residues. The V end lost 5 bases, the J end lost 2 bases, and 12 bases lay between the germline ends. Looked up from germline, CDR1 is SQVTM and CDR2 is ANQGSEA. CDR3 DNA: TGCAGCGTTCGGGGGAGAGTAAACACCGGGGAGCTGTTTTTT. The encoded protein is CSVRGRVNTGELFF.

This chain connects TRBV6-1 to TRBJ2-2, with 11 bases identical to TRBD1. Trimming removed 4 bases from V and 5 bases from J; junction bases left unmatched: 3. The CDR3 sequence is 15 residues long. CDR1 and CDR2 (germline): MNHNS, SASEGT. The DNA of the CDR3 is TGTGCCAGCAGTGCGGGACAGGGGGGGACCGGGGAGCTGTTTTTT. The encoded protein is CASSAGQGGTGELFF.

This chain links TRBV10-3 with TRBJ1-2, with 7 nucleotides matching TRBD1. The germline V gene has CDR1 ENHRY and CDR2 SYGVKD. This CDR3 spans 14 amino acids. Trimming removed 7 bases from V and 3 bases from J; junction bases left unmatched: 8. The CDR3 bases are TGTGCCATCAATTCCCGGGGGACAGACTATGGCTACACCTTC. Amino acids: CAINSRGTDYGYTF.

This clonotype turned up a few times. V is TRBV6-5 and J is TRBJ2-2; 8 nucleotides match TRBD2. The CDR3 length is 16 residues. V dropped 2 bases and J dropped 4; count of bases not matched to a gene: 6. Germline loops: CDR1 MNHEY, CDR2 SVGAGI. The CDR3: CASSYRAGDFTGELFF. CDR3 nucleotide sequence: TGTGCCAGCAGTTACCGAGCGGGGGACTTCACCGGGGAGCTGTTTTTT.

Comment on this clonotype: A read error may produce the germline difference seen at one junction end. The chain combines TRBV7-9 with TRBJ2-4; D is perhaps TRBD1 (5 bases). Germline loops: CDR1 SEHNR, CDR2 FQNEAQ (reference sequence). The CDR3 runs 15 residues. The CDR3 loop is CVSSLDQGKGNIQYF. CDR3 in DNA: TGTGTCAGCAGCTTAGACCAGGGAAAGGGGAACATTCAGTACTTC.

This clonotype was detected many times. V is TRBV11-3 and J is TRBJ2-5, with TRBD2 matching 10 bases. The CDR3 loop spans 15 amino acids. Germline CDR1 is SGHNT and CDR2 is YENEEA. With V trimmed by 4 bases and J by 4 bases, 6 bases remained unmatched. The CDR3 reads CASSSSSGGGETQYF. CDR3 DNA sequence: TGTGCCAGCAGCTCATCTAGCGGGGGTGGAGAGACCCAGTACTTC. The full variable domain, with the rest looked up from reference TRBV11-3 and TRBJ2-5, is EAGVVQSPRYKIIEKKQPVAFWCNPISGHNTLYWYLQNLGQGPELLIRYENEEAVDDSQLPKDRFSAERLKGVDSTLKIQPAELGDSAVYLCASSSSSGGGETQYFGPGTRLLVL.

The rearrangement links TRBV9 to TRBJ2-1; 16 positions agree with TRBD2. Germline CDR1 SGDLS, CDR2 YYNGEE. V shed 4 bases and J 0 bases; nucleotides not matched to a gene: 4. The CDR3 length is 18 residues. The CDR3 is CASSSGLAGGISYNEQFF. The DNA of the CDR3 is TGTGCCAGCAGCTCGGGACTAGCGGGAGGGATCTCCTACAATGAGCAGTTCTTC. The full variable domain, completed using reference TRBV9 and TRBJ2-1, is DSGVTQTPKHLITATGQRVTLRCSPRSGDLSVYWYQQSLDQGLQFLIQYYNGEERAKGNILERFSAQQFPDLHSELNLSSLELGDSALYFCASSSGLAGGISYNEQFFGPGTRLTVL.

The rearrangement joins TRBV10-3 to TRBJ2-2; D perhaps matches TRBD1 (6 bases). CDR3 length equals 14 residues. V dropped 6 bases and J dropped 4 bases, with 12 bases sitting between them. Germline V lookup: CDR1 ENHRY, CDR2 SYGVKD. In DNA form, the CDR3 reads TGTGCCATCAGCCCCCTAGGGGGCACCGGGGAGCTGTTTTTT. It yields the protein CAISPLGGTGELFF.

This sequence joins TRBV3-1 and TRBJ2-4; 11 nucleotides match TRBD2. Germline V CDR1 and CDR2: LGHDT, YNNKEL (reference sequence). Germline trimming cut 3 bases from V and 2 bases from J; bases unmatched to any gene: 6. The CDR3 has 17 amino acids. DNA of the CDR3: TGTGCCAGCAGCCAGGAGACTAGCGGGGCGTCCAAAAACATTCAGTACTTC. Its translation is CASSQETSGASKNIQYF.

The chain joins TRBV7-3 to TRBJ2-1, with 8 bases fitting TRBD1. The CDR3 spans 16 residues. Germline lookup yields CDR1 SGHTA and CDR2 FQGTGA. V shed 5 bases, J shed 3 bases, and the junction held 9 bases outside the gene matches. The CDR3 coding sequence is TGTGCCAGCAGCGCTCGACAGGGGTTACTCTACAATGAGCAGTTCTTC. Its translation: CASSARQGLLYNEQFF.

This clonotype came up a few times. The chain combines TRBV11-2 with TRBJ2-7, with TRBD1 as a possible D gene (5 bases). V was trimmed by 8 bases and J by 3 bases, leaving 23 bases between them. The CDR3 sequence is 16 residues long. CDR1 and CDR2 (germline): SGHAT, FQNNGV. The CDR3 here is CASVGPQSVSFYEQYF. As DNA, the CDR3 is TGTGCCAGCGTGGGGCCACAGTCGGTCTCTTTCTACGAGCAGTACTTC.

This clonotype was seen many times. This sequence joins TRBV12-3 or TRBV12-4 and TRBJ1-5, with 7 positions matching TRBD1. The CDR3 is 13 amino acids. The ends lost 6 bases at V and 6 bases at J; junction bases unmatched: 5. CDR3 sequence reads: CASSDRASQPQHF. DNA of the CDR3: TGTGCCAGCAGCGACAGGGCCAGTCAGCCCCAGCATTTT.

This clonotype has just a few counts. This sequence joins TRBV29-1 and TRBJ2-5, with 10 bases aligning to TRBD1. CDR3 size: 14 residues. CDR1 and CDR2 (germline): SQVTM, ANQGSEA. The V segment lost 7 bases and the J segment 5 bases; nucleotides outside the gene matches: 10. DNA for the CDR3: TGCAGCGCCGGGACAGGGGTTCGGGTTGAGACCCAGTACTTC. Encoded protein: CSAGTGVRVETQYF. The full variable domain, rest sourced from reference TRBV29-1 and TRBJ2-5, is SAVISQKPSRDICQRGTSLTIQCQVDSQVTMMFWYRQQPGQSLTLIATANQGSEATYESGFVIDKFPISRPNLTFSTLTVSNMSPEDSSIYLCSAGTGVRVETQYFGPGTRLLVL.

This clonotype was observed at least ten times. The chain combines TRBV20-1 with TRBJ2-7, with unresolved D. The CDR3 spans 13 residues. In germline, CDR1 is DFQATT, CDR2 SNEGSKA (reference sequence). V lost 0 bases, J lost 4 bases, and 10 bases lay in between. The CDR3 nucleotides read TGCAGTGCTAGAGATGGTGGAACATACGAGCAGTACTTC. Translated, it gives CSARDGGTYEQYF.

This chain links TRBV6-1 with TRBJ1-5, with D unresolved. CDR3 length equals 12 residues. Germline CDR1 is MNHNS and CDR2 is SASEGT. Trimming left V 4 bases short and J 7 bases short, with 8 bases between. The CDR3 DNA reads as TGTGCCAGCAGTGCAGCTCGACAGCCCCAGCATTTT. This translates into CASSAARQPQHF.

The gene calls are TRBV11-2 and TRBJ2-5; 8 nucleotides match TRBD1. V was pared by 1 base and J by 7 bases, with 8 bases of the junction left unmatched. In germline, CDR1 is SGHAT, CDR2 FQNNGV. This CDR3 spans 15 amino acids. The CDR3 loop reads CASSLVGDRGATQYF. CDR3 in DNA: TGTGCCAGCAGCTTAGTAGGCGACAGGGGTGCGACCCAGTACTTC.

In this sample, this clonotype turned up a few times. The chain couples TRBV6-2 or TRBV6-3 to TRBJ2-1; D is undetermined. The V gene's germline CDR1 is MNHEY and CDR2 SVGEGT. CDR3 length: 15 residues. Trimming cost V 2 bases and J 6 bases, with 14 bases left between them. CDR3 in amino acids: CASSYRKARGNEQFF. As DNA, the CDR3 is TGTGCCAGCAGTTACAGGAAGGCCCGCGGCAATGAGCAGTTCTTC.

This clonotype was found a few times. The rearrangement joins TRBV6-1 to TRBJ1-6; 8 positions match TRBD1. The V gene end was trimmed by 5 bases and the J gene end by 7 bases; junction bases not matched to a gene: 4. CDR1 is MNHNS, CDR2 SASEGT, per germline. This CDR3 is 14 amino acids long. CDR3 in amino acids: CASSQRDRNSPLHF. In nucleotides, the CDR3 is TGTGCCAGCAGTCAACGGGACAGGAATTCACCCCTCCACTTT.

This clonotype was seen a handful of times. The chain uses TRBV29-1 and TRBJ2-2, with D unclear. Germline lookup yields CDR1 SQVTM and CDR2 ANQGSEA. The CDR3 loop spans 13 amino acids. The V gene lost 7 bases and the J gene lost 8 bases, with 17 bases spanning the gap. The CDR3, as DNA: TGCAGCGACCGCGCAGACCTTCGTGGGGAGCTGTTTTTT. Its translation: CSDRADLRGELFF.

This clonotype has just a few counts. The V call is TRBV12-3 or TRBV12-4, the J call TRBJ2-1; no definite D call. Trimming removed 2 bases at V and 9 bases at J, with 8 bases between. This CDR3 has 12 residues. The CDR3 spells CASSLWGAEQFF. CDR3 nucleotide sequence: TGTGCCAGCAGTTTATGGGGTGCTGAGCAGTTCTTC.

The CDR3 DNA sequence: TGCAGTCCGTGGGTGTCGGAGACCCAGTACTTC. As protein: CSPWVSETQYF. The rearrangement uses TRBV20-1 and TRBJ2-5; D ambiguous. CDR3 length: 11 residues. The V gene lost 8 bases and the J gene lost 5 bases, with 12 bases spanning the gap. Germline loops: CDR1 DFQATT, CDR2 SNEGSKA (reference sequence).

The chain combines TRBV5-1 with TRBJ2-5; no reliable D call. Trimming left V 1 base short and J 3 bases short, with 10 bases between. Germline lookup yields CDR1 SGHRS and CDR2 YFSETQ. The CDR3 length is 14 residues. CDR3: CASSLFRIEETQYF. CDR3 sequence (DNA): TGCGCCAGCAGCTTGTTCAGAATAGAAGAGACCCAGTACTTC.

This chain connects TRBV10-3 to TRBJ2-4; the D gene could be TRBD1 or TRBD2 (5 bases each). Germline V lookup: CDR1 ENHRY, CDR2 SYGVKD. This CDR3 is 13 amino acids long. V was trimmed by 4 bases and J by 5 bases, leaving 9 bases between them. CDR3 DNA: TGTGCCATCAGTGGGGACGACCAAAACATTCAGTACTTC. Its protein product is CAISGDDQNIQYF.

This clonotype was recorded only once. The rearrangement joins TRBV5-6 to TRBJ1-6; TRBD1 might be the D (5 bases). The CDR3 is 16 residues long. Trimming pared 3 bases from V and 4 bases from J, leaving 14 bases between. Germline V gives CDR1 SGHDT, CDR2 YYEEEE. This CDR3 is CASSSIRDLYNSPLHF. The CDR3 DNA reads TGTGCCAGCAGCTCCATCAGGGACCTATATAATTCACCCCTCCACTTT.

V is TRBV20-1 and J is TRBJ2-5; D is undetermined. V dropped 6 bases and J dropped 2 bases, with 19 bases sitting between them. The CDR3 contains 15 residues. Germline CDR1 is DFQATT and CDR2 is SNEGSKA (reference sequence). Written as DNA, the CDR3 is TGCAGTGCCGACCGGGTGAGGTCCCCACAAGAGACCCAGTACTTC. It specifies CSADRVRSPQETQYF.

There are a few counts of this clonotype. This chain connects TRBV20-1 to TRBJ1-1, with D possibly matching TRBD1 (6 bases). In germline, CDR1 is DFQATT, CDR2 SNEGSKA (reference sequence). Trimming took off 6 bases at V and 7 bases at J, with 21 bases between the two ends. CDR3 length: 14 residues. CDR3 amino acids: CSAPNGDTRLEAFF. The CDR3 region has the DNA TGCAGTGCCCCTAACGGGGACACCCGACTTGAAGCTTTCTTT.

This clonotype was counted between two and nine times. The chain is built from TRBV5-1 and TRBJ2-5, with 11 bases matching TRBD2. This CDR3 region has 17 residues. With V trimmed by 1 base and J by 5 bases, 10 bases remained unmatched. Looked up from germline, CDR1 is SGHRS and CDR2 is YFSETQ. Here the CDR3 DNA reads TGCGCCAGCAGCTTGACTAGCGGGGGACTAATCGGGGAGACCCAGTACTTC. As protein: CASSLTSGGLIGETQYF. The whole variable domain, remainder taken from reference TRBV5-1 and TRBJ2-5, is KAGVTQTPRYLIKTRGQQVTLSCSPISGHRSVSWYQQTPGQGLQFLFEYFSETQRNKGNFPGRFSGRQFSNSRSEMNVSTLELGDSALYLCASSLTSGGLIGETQYFGPGTRLLVL.